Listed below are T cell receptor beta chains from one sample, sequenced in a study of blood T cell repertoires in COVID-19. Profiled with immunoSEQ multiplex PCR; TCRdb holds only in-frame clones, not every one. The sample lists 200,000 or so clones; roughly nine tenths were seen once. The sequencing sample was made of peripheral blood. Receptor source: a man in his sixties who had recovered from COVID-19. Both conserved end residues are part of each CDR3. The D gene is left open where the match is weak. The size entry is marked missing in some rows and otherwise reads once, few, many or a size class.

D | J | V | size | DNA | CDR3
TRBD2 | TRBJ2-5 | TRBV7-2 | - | TGTGCCAGCAGCTTCCGAGCGGGGGGGGGCGAGACCCAGTACTTC | CASSFRAGGGETQYF
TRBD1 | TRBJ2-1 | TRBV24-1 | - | TGTGCCACCCAGGGACAGGGGGTTTACAATGAGCAGTTCTTC | CATQGQGVYNEQFF
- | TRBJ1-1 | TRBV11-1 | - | TGTGCCAGCAGCCTCGGGACTACCTGGGGAGCTTTCTTT | CASSLGTTWGAFF
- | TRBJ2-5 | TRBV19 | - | TGTGCCAGTAGTTCGGGGTTGACCCAGTACTTC | CASSSGLTQYF
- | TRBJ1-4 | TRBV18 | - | TGTGCCAGCTCACTGACTGCAACTAATGAAAAACTGTTTTTT | CASSLTATNEKLFF
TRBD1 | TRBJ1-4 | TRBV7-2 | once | TGTGCCAGCAGCTTAGCGGGGACAGGGGGCTCGGGTGAAAAACTGTTTTTT | CASSLAGTGGSGEKLFF
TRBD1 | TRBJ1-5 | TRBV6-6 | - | TGTGCCAGCATACCTAGACAGGGAAGCAATCAGCCCCAGCATTTT | CASIPRQGSNQPQHF
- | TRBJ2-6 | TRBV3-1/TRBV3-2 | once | TGTGCCAGCAGCCGTGGGGACACCCGCTCTGGGGCCAACGTCCTGACTTTC | CASSRGDTRSGANVLTF
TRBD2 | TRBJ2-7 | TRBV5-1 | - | TGCGCCAGCAGCCCCCGGGGGGGGGCGACCTACGAGCAGTACTTC | CASSPRGGATYEQYF
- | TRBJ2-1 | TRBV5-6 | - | TGTGCCAGCAAGGTGGACACAGGAGGGGAGTTCTTC | CASKVDTGGEFF
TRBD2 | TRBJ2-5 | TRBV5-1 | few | TGCGCCAGCAGCCCCCTTGATAGCGGGAAATTCGAGACCCAGTACTTC | CASSPLDSGKFETQYF
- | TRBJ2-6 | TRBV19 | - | TGTGCCAGTAGTATATCAGGCTCTGGGGCCAACGTCCTGACTTTC | CASSISGSGANVLTF
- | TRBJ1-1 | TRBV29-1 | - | TGCAGCGTTGAAGATGGATACGGGGGAATGAACACTGAAGCTTTCTTT | CSVEDGYGGMNTEAFF
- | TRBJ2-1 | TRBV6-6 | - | TGTGCCAGCTCGCGGGGAAGCTCCTACAATGAGCAGTTCTTC | CASSRGSSYNEQFF
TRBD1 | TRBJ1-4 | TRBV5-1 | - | TGCGCCAGCAGCTTGGGCAGGGGGCTTGGAAAACTGTTTTTT | CASSLGRGLGKLFF
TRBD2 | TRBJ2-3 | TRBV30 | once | TGTGCCTGGCGACTAGCGGGAGGGCATACGCAGTATTTT | CAWRLAGGHTQYF
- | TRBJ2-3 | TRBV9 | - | TGTGCCAGCAGTACAGAAGATACGCAGTATTTT | CASSTEDTQYF
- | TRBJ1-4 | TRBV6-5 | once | TGTGCCAGCAGTTACTCTGTAGTTGATGAAAAACTGTTTTTT | CASSYSVVDEKLFF
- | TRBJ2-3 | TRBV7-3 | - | TGTGCCAGCAGCGAAGGGACAAATACGCAGTATTTT | CASSEGTNTQYF
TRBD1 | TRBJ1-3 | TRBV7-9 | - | TGTGCCAGCAGCTTAGTAGGGGGCACAGCTGGCACCATATATTTT | CASSLVGGTAGTIYF
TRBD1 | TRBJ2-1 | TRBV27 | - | TGTGCCAGCAGAGGCCCCGGACAGGGGTTCAATGAGCAGTTCTTC | CASRGPGQGFNEQFF
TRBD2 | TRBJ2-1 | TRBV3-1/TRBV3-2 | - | TGTGCCAGCAGCCACATAGCGGGGGAGAGCTCCTACAATGAGCAGTTCTTC | CASSHIAGESSYNEQFF
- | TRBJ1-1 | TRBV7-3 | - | TGTGCCAGCAGCTTATTGGGCCAGGGGAACACTGAAGCTTTCTTT | CASSLLGQGNTEAFF
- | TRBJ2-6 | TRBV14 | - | TGTGCCAGCAGCCAACTCGCAGGGAAGAGCTCTGGGGCCAACGTCCTGACTTTC | CASSQLAGKSSGANVLTF
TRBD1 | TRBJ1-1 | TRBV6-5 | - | TGTGCCAGCAGTCCCTATAGGACAGGGAACACTGAAGCTTTCTTT | CASSPYRTGNTEAFF
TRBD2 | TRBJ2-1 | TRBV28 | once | TGTGCCAGCAGTTTATGGGGTAGCGGGAGGGCAAATGAGCAGTTCTTC | CASSLWGSGRANEQFF
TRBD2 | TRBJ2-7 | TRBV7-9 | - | TGTGCCAGCAGCCTGACGACTAGCGGCCCATCCGAGCAGTACTTC | CASSLTTSGPSEQYF
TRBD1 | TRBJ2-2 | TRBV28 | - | TGTGCCAGCAGGAGCACAGGGGTTTTCACCGGGGAGCTGTTTTTT | CASRSTGVFTGELFF
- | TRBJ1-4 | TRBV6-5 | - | TGTGCCAGCGGGACTGTCGATAATGAAAAACTGTTTTTT | CASGTVDNEKLFF
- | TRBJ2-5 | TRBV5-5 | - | TGTGCCAGCAGCCTACATGGGGGGCAAGAGACCCAGTACTTC | CASSLHGGQETQYF
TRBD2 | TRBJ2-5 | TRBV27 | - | TGTGCCAGCAGTCCTAGCGGGAGCCTACTGGGGACCCAGTACTTC | CASSPSGSLLGTQYF
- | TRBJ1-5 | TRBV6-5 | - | TGTGCCAGCACTCCCCAAGGGGCCAATCAGCCCCAGCATTTT | CASTPQGANQPQHF
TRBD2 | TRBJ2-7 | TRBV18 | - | TGTGCCAGCTCACCAACTAGCGGGGAATACGAGCAGTACTTC | CASSPTSGEYEQYF
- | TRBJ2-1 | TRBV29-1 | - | TGCAGCGTCCTCGGGACAAATTACAATGAGCAGTTCTTC | CSVLGTNYNEQFF
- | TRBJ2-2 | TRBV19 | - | TGTGCCAGCCTACTACGGGGGAACACCGGGGAGCTGTTTTTT | CASLLRGNTGELFF
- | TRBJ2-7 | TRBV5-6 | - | TGTGCCAGCAGCCCGGGGCGGCGACAGGCCCGTTACGAGCAGTACTTC | CASSPGRRQARYEQYF
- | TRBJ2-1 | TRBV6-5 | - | TGTGCCACTATAGGGGGTGGGCGAACCTACAATGAGCAGTTCTTC | CATIGGGRTYNEQFF
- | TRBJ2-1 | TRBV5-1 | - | TGCGCCAGCAGCTCGCAAGGGGCTCCTAACAATGAGCAGTTCTTC | CASSSQGAPNNEQFF
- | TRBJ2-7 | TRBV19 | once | TGTGCCAGTAGTACTACAGGGTTGGTGCAGTACTTC | CASSTTGLVQYF
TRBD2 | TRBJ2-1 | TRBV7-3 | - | TGTGCCAGCAGCAAGGGACTAGGGACCTACAATGAGCAGTTCTTC | CASSKGLGTYNEQFF
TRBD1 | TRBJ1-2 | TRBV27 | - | TGTGCCAGCAGTGCCGGGACAGTCTATGGCTACACCTTC | CASSAGTVYGYTF
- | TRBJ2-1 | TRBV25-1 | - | TGTGCCAGCAGTGGCGGGGTAGGAAGCTCCTACAATGAGCAGTTCTTC | CASSGGVGSSYNEQFF
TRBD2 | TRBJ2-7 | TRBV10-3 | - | TGTGCCATCAGTACCGGGGGGGGAACGGGCGAGCAGTACTTC | CAISTGGGTGEQYF
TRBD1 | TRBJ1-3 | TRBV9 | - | TGTGCCAGCAGCGTAAGGCAGGGGGACGGAAACACCATATATTTT | CASSVRQGDGNTIYF
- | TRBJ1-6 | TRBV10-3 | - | TGTGCCATCAGTGAGTCACAGGGACAAAATAATTCACCCCTCCACTTT | CAISESQGQNNSPLHF
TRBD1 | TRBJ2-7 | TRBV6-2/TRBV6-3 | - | TGTGCCAGCAGTTACTGGAACAGGGGGCGACTATACGAGCAGTACTTC | CASSYWNRGRLYEQYF
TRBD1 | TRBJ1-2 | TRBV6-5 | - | TGTGCCAGCAGTTCTAGACAGGGAGGCTACACCTTC | CASSSRQGGYTF
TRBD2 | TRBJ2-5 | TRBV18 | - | TGTGCCAGCTCACCACCGTCTTCGGGAGGTGGAGAGACCCAGTACTTC | CASSPPSSGGGETQYF
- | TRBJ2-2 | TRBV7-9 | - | TGTGCCAGCAGCCGGGGGATCGGGGAGCTGTTTTTT | CASSRGIGELFF
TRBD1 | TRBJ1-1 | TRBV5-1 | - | TGCGCCAGCAGCCTAGGGACAGGGTGGATGAACACTGAAGCTTTCTTT | CASSLGTGWMNTEAFF
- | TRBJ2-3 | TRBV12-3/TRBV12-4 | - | TGTGCCAGCAGTCGAGGATCAGATACGCAGTATTTT | CASSRGSDTQYF
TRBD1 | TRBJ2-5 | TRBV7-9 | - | TGTGCCAGCAGCTTAGGAGTGACAGGGCTCAAGTCGGAGACCCAGTACTTC | CASSLGVTGLKSETQYF
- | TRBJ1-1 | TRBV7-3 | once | TGTGCCAGCAGCTTAAACAGACCCGGGAACACTGAAGCTTTCTTT | CASSLNRPGNTEAFF
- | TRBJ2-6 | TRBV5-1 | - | TGCGCCAGCAGCTTGTTCGAGACAGGCTACTCTGGGGCCAACGTCCTGACTTTC | CASSLFETGYSGANVLTF
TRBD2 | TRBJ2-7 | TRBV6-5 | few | TGTGCCAGCAGTTACGGACTAGCGGGGGCCTACGAGCAGTACTTC | CASSYGLAGAYEQYF
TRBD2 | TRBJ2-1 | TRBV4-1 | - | TGCGCCAGCAGCTTCAGACTTCAGGCTAGCGGGAACAATGAGCAGTTCTTC | CASSFRLQASGNNEQFF
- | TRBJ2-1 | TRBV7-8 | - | TGTGCCAGCAACCACCGAGGGTCTAGACTCAATGAGCAGTTCTTC | CASNHRGSRLNEQFF
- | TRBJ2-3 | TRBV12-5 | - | TGTGCTAGTGGTACCCCGGGGGATACGCAGTATTTT | CASGTPGDTQYF
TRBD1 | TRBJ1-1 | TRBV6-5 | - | TGTGCCCTGGAGAGGACAGGGGTGAACACTGAAGCTTTCTTT | CALERTGVNTEAFF
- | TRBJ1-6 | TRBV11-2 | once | TGTGCCAGCAGTCTAGCGTCCACAGGCTATAATTCACCCCTCCACTTT | CASSLASTGYNSPLHF